The source of this T cell receptor (beta chain) is a study of cytomegalovirus exposure and HLA in healthy donors. 60 Vbeta and 13 Jbeta primers were used in PCR. TCRdb keeps only in-frame clones here, not all; method: immunoSEQ multiplex PCR. Of about 160,000 clones listed, around 85% are singletons. V dropped 8 bases and J dropped 8; count of bases not matched to a gene: 10. This CDR3 has 15 amino acids. The TCR originated in a woman in her 30s in good health and CMV-seronegative. The chain joins TRBV6-7 to TRBJ2-1; 12 bases align to TRBD1. TRBV6-7 is noted as an ORF with a role that remains uncertain. Sequenced sample: PBMCs. The DNA of the CDR3 is TGTGCCAGCCACTCCGGGACAGGGGGCTCGGATGAGCAGTTCTTC. Residues: CASHSGTGGSDEQFF.